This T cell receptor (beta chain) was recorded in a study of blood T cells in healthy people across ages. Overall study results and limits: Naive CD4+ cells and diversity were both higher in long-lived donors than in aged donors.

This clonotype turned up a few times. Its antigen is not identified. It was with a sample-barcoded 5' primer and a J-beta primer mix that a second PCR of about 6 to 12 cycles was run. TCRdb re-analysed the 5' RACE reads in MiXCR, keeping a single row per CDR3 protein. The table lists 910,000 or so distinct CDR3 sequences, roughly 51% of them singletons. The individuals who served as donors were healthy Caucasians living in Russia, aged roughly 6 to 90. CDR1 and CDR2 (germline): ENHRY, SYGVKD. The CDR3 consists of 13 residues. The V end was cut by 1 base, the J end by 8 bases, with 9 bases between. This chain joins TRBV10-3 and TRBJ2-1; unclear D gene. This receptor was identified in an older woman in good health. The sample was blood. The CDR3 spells CAISELNQDEQFF. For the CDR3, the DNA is TGTGCCATCAGTGAGTTAAACCAGGATGAGCAGTTCTTC.